The 23 T cell receptor beta chains below all came from one sample that was sequenced in a study of OX40 agonist ivuxolimab in advanced cancers. Method: immunoSEQ multiplex PCR; TCRdb's copy keeps in-frame clones and lacks some. The sample carries about 27,000 clones, 70% to 85% recorded once. The sample was CD4+ or CD8+ T cells sorted from blood, taken in a trial of the OX40 agonist ivuxolimab. The receptor set was obtained from an adult with an advanced solid tumor such as melanoma, head and neck, liver or kidney cancer.

The chain has TRBV5-1 and TRBJ2-5; TRBD2 matches 12 bases. Trimming at V came to 6 bases and at J to 6 bases, leaving 9 bases not matched to a gene. This CDR3 is 15 amino acids long. Germline V gene lookup returns CDR1 SGHRS and CDR2 YFSETQ. CDR3 in amino acids: CASTRWTSGNKTQYF. The CDR3 nucleotides are TGCGCCAGCACCCGGTGGACTAGCGGGAACAAGACCCAGTACTTC.

The chain recombines TRBV2 with TRBJ1-5; D possibly corresponds to TRBD1 (5 bases). V was trimmed by 7 bases and J by 1 base, leaving 20 bases between them. The CDR3 length is 17 residues. Germline values: CDR1 SNHLY, CDR2 FYNNEI. CDR3 region: CASIRDPGRGSNQPQHF. The CDR3 nucleotides read TGTGCCAGCATCAGGGACCCAGGTAGAGGCAGCAATCAGCCCCAGCATTTT.

The J gene is TRBJ1-5, the V gene TRBV28; D not resolved. Germline assignment: CDR1 MDHEN and CDR2 SYDVKM. The CDR3 contains 15 residues. Trimming removed 5 bases at V and 1 base at J, with 12 bases between. CDR3 in amino acids: CASSSDFESNQPQHF. Here the CDR3 DNA reads TGTGCCAGCAGTAGCGACTTTGAAAGCAATCAGCCCCAGCATTTT.

The chain links TRBV19 to TRBJ2-3; TRBD2 is a possible D gene (6 bases). Looked up from germline, CDR1 is LNHDA and CDR2 is SQIVND (reference sequence). V lost 3 bases and J lost 1, with 14 bases in between. The CDR3 is 16 residues long. The CDR3 region is CASSIGGERRTDTQYF. CDR3 bases: TGTGCCAGTAGTATCGGAGGGGAACGACGCACAGATACGCAGTATTTT.

The chain links TRBV4-1 to TRBJ2-5; 10 positions match TRBD1. This CDR3 spans 15 amino acids. Germline trimming cut 4 bases from V and 5 bases from J; bases unmatched to any gene: 7. CDR1 and CDR2 from the germline V gene are MGHRA and YSYEKL. The CDR3 here is CASSPRQGAWETQYF. CDR3 in DNA: TGCGCCAGCAGCCCGAGACAGGGGGCTTGGGAGACCCAGTACTTC.

The genes are TRBV30 and TRBJ2-7; possible D gene TRBD1, 5 bases. Germline V gene sequence: CDR1 GTSNPN, CDR2 SVGIG (reference sequence). Trimming shortened V by 4 bases and J by 4 bases, and 14 bases separated the two germline ends. The CDR3 length is 13 residues. This CDR3 reads CAWMAGLGYEQYF. In nucleotides, the CDR3 is TGTGCCTGGATGGCAGGGCTGGGATACGAGCAGTACTTC.

This chain uses TRBV2 with TRBJ2-1; D may be TRBD1 (6 bases). Germline-derived CDR1 and CDR2 are SNHLY and FYNNEI. The CDR3 has 15 amino acids. The V gene lost 6 bases and the J gene lost 0 bases, with 12 bases spanning the gap. The CDR3 is CASSPETGSYNEQFF. The CDR3 DNA reads TGTGCCAGCAGCCCCGAGACAGGCTCCTACAATGAGCAGTTCTTC. The complete variable domain, with remaining parts taken from reference TRBV2 and TRBJ2-1, reads EPEVTQTPSHQVTQMGQEVILRCVPISNHLYFYWYRQILGQKVEFLVSFYNNEISEKSEIFDDQFSVERPDGSNFTLKIRSTKLEDSAMYFCASSPETGSYNEQFFGPGTRLTVL.

The sample holds a few counts of this clone. The genes are TRBV4-2 and TRBJ1-1; D is unclear. CDR3 size: 13 residues. V was trimmed by 4 bases and J by 0 bases, leaving 6 bases between them. Germline V gene lookup returns CDR1 LGHNA and CDR2 YNFKEQ. CDR3: CASSPLMNTEAFF. Here the CDR3 DNA reads TGTGCCAGCAGCCCCCTCATGAACACTGAAGCTTTCTTT.

This rearrangement joins TRBV4-1 to TRBJ1-5, with TRBD1 identical over 8 bases. V shed 5 bases, J shed 2 bases, and the junction held 5 bases outside the gene matches. The CDR3 runs to 15 residues. Germline V gene sequence: CDR1 MGHRA, CDR2 YSYEKL. Here the CDR3 reads CASSWTGNGNQPQHF. The DNA for the CDR3 is TGCGCCAGCAGCTGGACAGGGAATGGCAATCAGCCCCAGCATTTT.

The DNA of the CDR3 is TGTGCCAGCAGCTTGGGACTAGCGGGAGGTACGAACACCGGGGAGCTGTTTTTT. As protein: CASSLGLAGGTNTGELFF. The V call is TRBV7-8, the J call TRBJ2-2; 15 bases line up with TRBD2. The CDR3 is 18 residues long. V dropped 3 bases and J dropped 0; count of bases not matched to a gene: 2. Germline-derived CDR1 and CDR2 are SGHVS and FQNEAQ.

This sequence joins TRBV2 and TRBJ2-7, with D uncertain. The CDR3 contains 13 residues. Per germline, CDR1 SNHLY and CDR2 FYNNEI. The V end was cut by 11 bases, the J end by 6 bases, with 20 bases between. The CDR3 protein is CAGQDGPKVEQYF. DNA for the CDR3: TGTGCCGGCCAGGACGGCCCTAAAGTCGAGCAGTACTTC.

This clone was observed once. The CDR3 sequence: CAWKGGPETQYF. The CDR3 coding sequence is TGTGCCTGGAAGGGGGGCCCAGAGACCCAGTACTTC. The rearrangement joins TRBV30 to TRBJ2-5; D tentatively reads TRBD1 or TRBD2 (6 bases each). This CDR3 spans 12 amino acids. V was clipped by 4 bases and J by 4 bases, with 10 bases between them. Germline V gene sequence: CDR1 GTSNPN, CDR2 SVGIG (reference sequence). Together with reference TRBV30 and TRBJ2-5, the CDR3 gives the full variable domain: SQTIHQWPATLVQPVGSPLSLECTVEGTSNPNLYWYRQAAGRGLQLLFYSVGIGQISSEVPQNLSASRPQDRQFILSSKKLLLSDSGFYLCAWKGGPETQYFGPGTRLLVL.

The chain employs TRBV2 and TRBJ2-7; 9 bases line up with TRBD2. With V trimmed by 4 bases and J by 7 bases, 8 bases remained unmatched. The CDR3 sequence is 14 residues long. Germline V lookup: CDR1 SNHLY, CDR2 FYNNEI. The CDR3 nucleotides are TGTGCCAGCAGTGGGGCTAGCGGGACGGGAGAGCAGTACTTC. Amino acids: CASSGASGTGEQYF.

This clone was seen a handful of times. This chain connects TRBV13 to TRBJ2-3; 7 nucleotides match TRBD1. Trimming at V came to 6 bases and at J to 3 bases, leaving 3 bases not matched to a gene. Germline V lookup: CDR1 PRHDT, CDR2 FYEKMQ (reference sequence). The CDR3 covers 13 residues. CDR3 coding DNA: TGTGCCAGCAGACCGACAGGGACAGATACGCAGTATTTT. It is translated as CASRPTGTDTQYF.

The gene calls are TRBV5-1 and TRBJ1-1; 8 positions match TRBD1. Germline V gene sequence: CDR1 SGHRS, CDR2 YFSETQ. With V trimmed by 0 bases and J by 8 bases, 12 bases remained unmatched. The CDR3 spans 16 residues. CDR3 coding DNA: TGCGCCAGCAGCTTGGATCTCTCTGAGACAGGGGCGGAAGCTTTCTTT. Translation: CASSLDLSETGAEAFF.

This clone has a single count. V is TRBV9 and J is TRBJ2-3; TRBD2 matches 9 bases. The CDR3 is made up of 14 amino acids. The germline V gene encodes CDR1 SGDLS and CDR2 YYNGEE. J was trimmed by 4 bases and V by 4 bases; bases with no gene match: 4. The CDR3 spells CASSIAGGADTQYF. DNA of the CDR3: TGTGCCAGCAGCATCGCGGGGGGGGCAGATACGCAGTATTTT.

The V and J genes are TRBV28 and TRBJ2-7, with D tentatively TRBD2 (5 bases). Germline-derived CDR1 and CDR2 are MDHEN and SYDVKM. V was clipped by 2 bases and J by 2 bases, with 16 bases between them. The CDR3 spans 16 residues. CDR3 in amino acids: CASSLRHIALTYEQYF. The CDR3 DNA is TGTGCCAGCAGTTTACGGCACATAGCGCTAACCTACGAGCAGTACTTC.

This rearrangement joins TRBV4-1 to TRBJ2-7; 12 nucleotides line up with TRBD2. CDR3 length: 15 residues. CDR1 and CDR2 from the germline V gene are MGHRA and YSYEKL. The trim removed 5 bases at V and 7 bases at J, leaving 9 bases unmatched. The CDR3 loop reads CASSSRLAGDREQYF. In DNA, the CDR3 is TGCGCCAGCAGCTCCCGACTAGCGGGAGATCGGGAGCAGTACTTC.

This clone was seen a few times. CDR3 loop: CASSQKQAVNTEAFF. CDR3 coding DNA: TGCGCCAGCAGCCAGAAACAGGCGGTGAACACTGAAGCTTTCTTT. V usage is TRBV4-1 and J usage is TRBJ1-1, with D possibly matching TRBD1 (5 bases). The CDR3 consists of 15 residues. CDR1 and CDR2 (germline): MGHRA, YSYEKL. Trimming took 3 bases from V and 0 from J, leaving 11 bases between them.

This chain links TRBV4-1 with TRBJ2-5; 7 bases fit TRBD1. The germline V gene encodes CDR1 MGHRA and CDR2 YSYEKL. The CDR3 has 15 amino acids. With V trimmed by 4 bases and J by 4 bases, 9 bases remained unmatched. In nucleotides, the CDR3 is TGCGCCAGCAGCCCCTCCGACAGGGTATCAGAGACCCAGTACTTC. It translates to CASSPSDRVSETQYF.

The chain carries TRBV5-1 and TRBJ2-3; maybe TRBD2 (6 bases). The CDR3 loop spans 18 amino acids. V shed 0 bases and J shed 0 bases, with 17 bases lying between them. Germline lookup yields CDR1 SGHRS and CDR2 YFSETQ. In DNA, the CDR3 is TGCGCCAGCAGCTTGGCCGAGATAGCGGTAACTAGCACAGATACGCAGTATTTT. Its protein is CASSLAEIAVTSTDTQYF.

J is TRBJ2-1 and V is TRBV27; TRBD2 matches at 7 bases. Trimming removed 5 bases from V and 5 bases from J; junction bases left unmatched: 9. Germline CDR1 is MNHEY and CDR2 is SMNVEV (reference sequence). The CDR3 is 15 amino acids. CDR3 bases: TGTGCCAGCAGTATAGCGGGTGGGGGACACAATGAGCAGTTCTTC. Translated: CASSIAGGGHNEQFF.

V gene TRBV7-3 combines with J gene TRBJ1-1; D possibly corresponds to TRBD1 (5 bases). V gave up 4 bases and J gave up 3 bases, with 9 bases separating them. The length of the CDR3 is 13 residues. Germline CDR1 and CDR2: SGHTA and FQGTGA. The CDR3 DNA is TGTGCCAGCAGCTGGGGGGGAGACACTGAAGCTTTCTTT. Protein: CASSWGGDTEAFF.